Following are 21 T cell receptor beta chains from one sample sequenced in a study of T cells in Graves' hyperthyroidism and ophthalmopathy. Template material for amplifying TCR beta CDR3 regions consisted of RNA transcripts. The HTBI primer set drove a first-round RT-PCR of the TCR CDR3. TCRdb re-called the multiplex PCR reads through MiXCR, storing one row per CDR3 protein. The sample records some 620,000 distinct CDR3 sequences, about a sixth being singletons. Sample: blood. The origin of the receptors is a woman aged 25 to 39 with Graves' hyperthyroidism.

This rearrangement joins TRBV6-1 to TRBJ2-7, with D perhaps TRBD2 (5 bases). Germline CDR1 reads MNHNS; CDR2 reads SASEGT. The CDR3 contains 13 residues. Trimming took off 1 base at V and 3 bases at J, with 7 bases between the two ends. CDR3 sequence reads: CASSEEEDYEQYF. The CDR3 nucleotides read TGTGCCAGCAGTGAAGAGGAGGACTACGAGCAGTACTTC.

This clonotype came up a few times. The V call is TRBV29-1, the J call TRBJ1-4, with D perhaps matching TRBD1 (5 bases). The V gene's germline CDR1 is SQVTM and CDR2 ANQGSEA. The V gene lost 4 bases and the J gene lost 5 bases, with 11 bases spanning the gap. This CDR3 is built from 13 residues. CDR3 sequence (DNA): TGCAGCGTTGCCGGGGGTGGGAATGAAAAACTGTTTTTT. Its translation: CSVAGGGNEKLFF.

This clonotype appeared many times. The chain recombines TRBV28 with TRBJ1-1; D is possibly TRBD1 (6 bases). The CDR3 runs 15 residues. Germline CDR1 MDHEN, CDR2 SYDVKM. Trimming left V 3 bases short and J 1 base short, with 12 bases between. The CDR3 reads CASSLRTARNTEAFF. The CDR3 bases are TGTGCCAGCAGTTTGCGGACAGCTAGGAACACTGAAGCTTTCTTT.

This sequence joins TRBV6-2 or TRBV6-3 and TRBJ1-1; 9 bases fit TRBD1. CDR1 and CDR2 (germline): MNHEY, SVGEGT. The ends lost 7 bases at V and 0 bases at J; junction bases unmatched: 9. This CDR3 contains 16 residues. The CDR3, as DNA: TGTGCCAGCACTAAAACCGGGACAGGGATGAACACTGAAGCTTTCTTT. This gives the protein CASTKTGTGMNTEAFF.

This clonotype was counted many times. This sequence joins TRBV7-9 and TRBJ2-7; unclear D gene. The length of the CDR3 is 15 residues. Trimming cost V 1 base and J 6 bases, with 16 bases left between them. CDR1 and CDR2 (germline): SEHNR, FQNEAQ (reference sequence). The CDR3 DNA is TGTGCCAGCAGCTTAGTAGGTCTCCGGGTACCCGAGCAGTACTTC. Translation gives CASSLVGLRVPEQYF.

The chain is built from TRBV12-3 or TRBV12-4 and TRBJ1-6; D is possibly TRBD1 (5 bases). The CDR3 extends over 14 amino acids. The ends were cut back, 8 bases at V and 9 bases at J, with 17 bases in the middle. The CDR3 sequence is CASSVTGGTSPLHF. The CDR3 bases are TGTGCCAGCTCTGTCACGGGCGGGACTTCACCCCTCCACTTT.

This clonotype was counted a few times. The gene calls are TRBV11-2 and TRBJ2-7; TRBD2 matches at 9 bases. The length of the CDR3 is 15 residues. After removal of 2 bases from V and 4 bases from J, the junction contained 6 bases not matched to a gene. Germline CDR1 reads SGHAT; CDR2 reads FQNNGV. CDR3 amino acids: CASSLRASGNYEQYF. In DNA, the CDR3 is TGTGCCAGCAGCTTAAGAGCTAGCGGGAATTACGAGCAGTACTTC.

The chain uses TRBV5-1 and TRBJ2-7; D call uncertain. The V gene lost 0 bases and the J gene lost 0 bases, with 10 bases spanning the gap. In germline, CDR1 is SGHRS, CDR2 YFSETQ. The CDR3 sequence is 15 residues long. The CDR3 region has the DNA TGCGCCAGCAGCTTGGGTGATAGCAACTCCTACGAGCAGTACTTC. Residues: CASSLGDSNSYEQYF.

This clonotype was counted ten times or more. The chain uses TRBV7-3 and TRBJ2-5; TRBD2 matches 7 bases. The CDR3 consists of 15 residues. Germline lookup yields CDR1 SGHTA and CDR2 FQGTGA. J lost 1 base, V lost 2 bases, and 4 bases had no gene match. The CDR3, as DNA: TGTGCCAGCAGCTTATGGGGAGGGGTCCAAGAGACCCAGTACTTC. Its translation is CASSLWGGVQETQYF.

This clonotype was observed at least ten times. The chain uses TRBV7-9 and TRBJ2-5; 10 nucleotides align to TRBD2. The ends lost 0 bases at V and 4 bases at J; junction bases unmatched: 8. This CDR3 has 17 residues. The germline V gene encodes CDR1 SEHNR and CDR2 FQNEAQ (reference sequence). The CDR3 DNA is TGTGCCAGCAGCTTAGCCACCGCAGCGGGAGGGCGAGAGACCCAGTACTTC. Encoded protein: CASSLATAAGGRETQYF.

This chain connects TRBV5-1 to TRBJ2-1; D remains ambiguous. Germline CDR1 SGHRS, CDR2 YFSETQ. The V end lost 6 bases, the J end lost 10 bases, and 14 bases lay between the germline ends. The CDR3 spans 12 residues. This CDR3 reads CASTQVGVEQFF. For the CDR3, the DNA is TGCGCCAGCACTCAAGTCGGAGTAGAGCAGTTCTTC.

A few counts support this clonotype. The chain recombines TRBV20-1 with TRBJ2-2; 13 bases agree with TRBD2. Germline V gene lookup returns CDR1 DFQATT and CDR2 SNEGSKA (reference sequence). V lost 3 bases to trimming and J lost 2 bases; unmatched junction nucleotides: 6. The CDR3 contains 17 residues. CDR3 nucleotides: TGCAGTGCTAGTTCTCGGGGACTAGCGGGAAACACCGGGGAGCTGTTTTTT. Residues: CSASSRGLAGNTGELFF.

This clonotype occurred a few times. This chain connects TRBV20-1 to TRBJ2-7; 7 nucleotides align to TRBD1. Trimming removed 4 bases from V and 3 bases from J; junction bases left unmatched: 18. In germline, CDR1 is DFQATT, CDR2 SNEGSKA (reference sequence). This CDR3 is built from 17 residues. The CDR3 loop is CSAMDKTPDRDLYEQYF. CDR3 bases: TGCAGTGCTATGGATAAGACGCCCGACAGGGACCTCTACGAGCAGTACTTC.

The J gene is TRBJ2-3, the V gene TRBV7-2; D gene unclear. Germline V gene sequence: CDR1 SGHTA, CDR2 FQGNSA. This CDR3 spans 14 amino acids. V was shortened by 2 bases and J by 2 bases, with 8 bases between the two germline ends. As DNA, the CDR3 is TGTGCCAGCAGCTTAAGCCCTTACACAGATACGCAGTATTTT. Translation: CASSLSPYTDTQYF.

This clonotype was detected only once. V usage is TRBV27 and J usage is TRBJ1-1; TRBD1 agrees at 9 bases. Germline CDR1 and CDR2: MNHEY and SMNVEV (reference sequence). Losses at the gene ends were 3 bases for V and 3 bases for J; bases not matched to a gene: 2. This CDR3 spans 14 amino acids. The CDR3: CASSFRDRDTEAFF. The CDR3 nucleotides are TGTGCCAGCAGTTTCCGGGACAGGGACACTGAAGCTTTCTTT.

This clonotype was observed at least ten times. The rearrangement uses TRBV5-1 and TRBJ2-5, with TRBD2 identical over 8 bases. This CDR3 is 15 amino acids long. CDR1 is SGHRS, CDR2 YFSETQ, per germline. J gave up 4 bases and V 7 bases, and 12 bases lay outside the gene matches. CDR3 coding DNA: TGCGCCAGCGGCTCCGGGACTAGTGGCCTAGAGACCCAGTACTTC. As protein: CASGSGTSGLETQYF. Using reference TRBV5-1 and TRBJ2-5 for the parts outside the CDR3, the full variable domain is KAGVTQTPRYLIKTRGQQVTLSCSPISGHRSVSWYQQTPGQGLQFLFEYFSETQRNKGNFPGRFSGRQFSNSRSEMNVSTLELGDSALYLCASGSGTSGLETQYFGPGTRLLVL.

This clonotype was observed a few times. This chain joins TRBV3-1 and TRBJ1-5; 10 bases are a match to TRBD1. Germline CDR1 LGHDT, CDR2 YNNKEL (reference sequence). CDR3 size: 16 residues. Trimming removed 1 base from V and 5 bases from J; junction bases left unmatched: 5. The CDR3 region is CASSQALGTGDQPQHF. Written as DNA, the CDR3 is TGTGCCAGCAGCCAAGCTCTCGGGACAGGGGATCAGCCCCAGCATTTT.

The rearrangement joins TRBV2 to TRBJ2-2, with D maybe TRBD2 (5 bases). V lost 4 bases to trimming and J lost 5 bases, with 14 bases between them. The CDR3 totals 15 residues. Germline V gene lookup returns CDR1 SNHLY and CDR2 FYNNEI. CDR3 sequence reads: CASSVDGLPTGELFF. The DNA of the CDR3 is TGTGCCAGCAGTGTGGATGGACTTCCAACCGGGGAGCTGTTTTTT.

This clonotype was counted many times. The chain recombines TRBV5-1 with TRBJ2-7, with 10 bases that match TRBD1. V trimming: 0 bases; J trimming: 0 bases; junction bases outside the gene matches: 3. The CDR3 sequence is 16 residues long. Germline-derived CDR1 and CDR2 are SGHRS and YFSETQ. The CDR3 is CASSLAGQGSSYEQYF. The CDR3, as DNA: TGCGCCAGCAGCTTGGCGGGACAGGGGAGCTCCTACGAGCAGTACTTC.

This clonotype was counted only a few times. The gene calls are TRBV19 and TRBJ2-1; D is possibly TRBD2 (5 bases). Germline values: CDR1 LNHDA, CDR2 SQIVND (reference sequence). V gave up 4 bases and J gave up 3 bases, with 13 bases separating them. This CDR3 contains 15 residues. CDR3 sequence (DNA): TGTGCCAGTAGTACCTACGGACTGGACTACAATGAGCAGTTCTTC. Protein: CASSTYGLDYNEQFF.

The chain carries TRBV20-1 and TRBJ2-7; a possible D gene is TRBD2 (6 bases). The CDR3 spans 13 residues. V was clipped by 1 base and J by 6 bases, with 13 bases between them. CDR1 and CDR2 (germline): DFQATT, SNEGSKA (reference sequence). In nucleotides, the CDR3 is TGCAGTGCTAGAGGCAGGCAGCGGGCCGAGCAGTACTTC. Translated, it gives CSARGRQRAEQYF.